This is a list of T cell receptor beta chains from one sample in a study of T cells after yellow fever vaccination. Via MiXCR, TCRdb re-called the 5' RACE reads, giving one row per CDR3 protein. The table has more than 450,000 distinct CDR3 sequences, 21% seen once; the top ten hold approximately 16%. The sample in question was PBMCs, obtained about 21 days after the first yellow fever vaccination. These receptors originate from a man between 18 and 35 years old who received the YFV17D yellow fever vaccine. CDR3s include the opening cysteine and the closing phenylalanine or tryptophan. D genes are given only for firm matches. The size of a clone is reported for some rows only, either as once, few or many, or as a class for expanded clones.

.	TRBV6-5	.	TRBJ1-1	CASSTWTGEAFF	TGTGCCAGCAGTACATGGACGGGTGAAGCTTTCTTT
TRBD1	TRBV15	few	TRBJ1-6	CATSRDGTGDMRSPLHF	TGTGCCACCAGCAGAGACGGGACAGGGGACATGCGGTCACCCCTCCACTTT
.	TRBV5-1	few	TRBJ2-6	CASSPEGVGANVLTF	TGCGCCAGCAGCCCAGAAGGGGTTGGGGCCAACGTCCTGACTTTC
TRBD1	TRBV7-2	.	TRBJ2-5	CASSYRGAPQETQYF	TGTGCCAGCAGCTACAGGGGCGCCCCCCAAGAGACCCAGTACTTC
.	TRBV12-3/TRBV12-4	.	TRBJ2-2	CASSSLAGGATGELFF	TGTGCCAGCAGTTCCCTTGCCGGGGGTGCCACCGGGGAGCTGTTTTTT
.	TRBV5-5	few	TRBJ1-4	CASSQISGVGEKLFF	TGTGCCAGCAGCCAGATATCAGGTGTGGGAGAAAAACTGTTTTTT
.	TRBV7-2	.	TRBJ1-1	CASSLGLGTEAFF	TGTGCCAGCAGCTTAGGACTGGGCACTGAAGCTTTCTTT
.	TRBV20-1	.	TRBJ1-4	CSARGTVGEKLFF	TGCAGTGCTAGAGGGACAGTGGGAGAAAAACTGTTTTTT
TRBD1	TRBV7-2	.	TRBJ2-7	CASSLGQGGRDEQYF	TGTGCCAGCAGCTTGGGACAGGGAGGTCGGGACGAGCAGTACTTC
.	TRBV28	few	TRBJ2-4	CASSLGKITKNIQYF	TGTGCCAGCAGTTTAGGCAAAATAACCAAAAACATTCAGTACTTC
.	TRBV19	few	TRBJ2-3	CASSMGLSRPMTQYF	TGTGCCAGTAGTATGGGACTTAGTCGTCCTATGACGCAGTATTTT
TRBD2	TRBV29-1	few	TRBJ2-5	CSVEGSRTSEETQYF	TGCAGCGTTGAAGGGTCCCGGACTAGCGAAGAGACCCAGTACTTC
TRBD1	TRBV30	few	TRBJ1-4	CAWSTGQGPNEKLFF	TGTGCCTGGAGTACCGGACAGGGTCCTAATGAAAAACTGTTTTTT
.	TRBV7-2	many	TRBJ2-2	CASSLALSGELFF	TGTGCCAGCAGCTTAGCGCTCTCCGGGGAGCTGTTTTTT
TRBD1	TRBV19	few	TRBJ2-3	CASSIGDRTDTQYF	TGTGCCAGTAGTATCGGGGACAGAACAGATACGCAGTATTTT
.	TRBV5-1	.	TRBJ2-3	CASSLAKSTDTQYF	TGCGCCAGCAGCTTGGCCAAAAGCACAGATACGCAGTATTTT
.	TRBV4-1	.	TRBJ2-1	CASSEPLSHEQFF	TGCGCCAGCTCCGAACCCTTAAGCCATGAGCAGTTCTTC
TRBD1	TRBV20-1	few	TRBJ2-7	CSARQTGSGYEQYF	TGCAGTGCTAGACAGACAGGGTCGGGTTACGAGCAGTACTTC
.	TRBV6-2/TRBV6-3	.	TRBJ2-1	CASARQGGPNEQFF	TGTGCCAGCGCCCGACAGGGAGGCCCCAATGAGCAGTTCTTC
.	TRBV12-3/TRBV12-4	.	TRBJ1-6	CASRVSVLSYNSPLHF	TGTGCCAGCAGGGTATCCGTACTCTCCTATAATTCACCCCTCCACTTT
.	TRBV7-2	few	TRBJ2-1	CASSLGESSYNEQFF	TGTGCCAGCAGCTTAGGGGAAAGCTCCTACAATGAGCAGTTCTTC
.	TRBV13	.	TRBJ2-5	CASSLIGRGRSGGQETQYF	TGTGCCAGCAGCTTAATCGGCAGGGGGCGAAGCGGGGGCCAAGAGACCCAGTACTTC
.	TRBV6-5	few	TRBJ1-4	CASSYSSHINEKLFF	TGTGCCAGCAGTTACTCGTCCCACATAAATGAAAAACTGTTTTTT
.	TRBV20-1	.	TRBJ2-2	CSARDGGTDGELFF	TGCAGTGCTAGAGATGGGGGGACGGACGGGGAGCTGTTTTTT